The rows below give T cell receptor beta chains drawn from one sample of a study of T cells in localized non-small cell lung cancer. Sequencing used immunoSEQ multiplex PCR; TCRdb keeps in-frame clones, though not all of them. This table holds 48,000 or so clones, 86% found once. Material: peripheral blood, obtained before any cancer treatment. The receptors stem from a male donor aged 60 or older with stage III squamous cell lung carcinoma. The CDR3 runs from the conserved cysteine through the conserved F or W. D genes are given only for firm matches. Clone size, where shown, is once, few, many, or a class for clones that have expanded.

size: NA; V: TRBV4-1; J: TRBJ1-6; D: NA; length: 16; DNA: TGCGCCAGCAGCCATCAGGGAAGCTCCTATAATTCACCCCTCCACTTT; CDR3: CASSHQGSSYNSPLHF
size: NA; V: TRBV27; J: TRBJ1-6; D: NA; length: 14; DNA: TGTGCCAGCTCCGCCGGGTTGGGTAATTCACCCCTCCACTTT; CDR3: CASSAGLGNSPLHF
size: NA; V: TRBV7-6; J: TRBJ2-5; D: NA; length: 16; DNA: TGTGCCAGCAGCCCATTAATCCGGGGGCGAGGGGGGACCCAGTACTTC; CDR3: CASSPLIRGRGGTQYF
size: NA; V: TRBV7-9; J: TRBJ2-1; D: TRBD2; length: 16; DNA: TGTGCCAGCAGCCTATTGAGCGGGAGGGCTTACAATGAGCAGTTCTTC; CDR3: CASSLLSGRAYNEQFF
size: NA; V: TRBV6-5; J: TRBJ1-5; D: TRBD1; length: 15; DNA: TGTGCCAGCAGCCTAGGGACAGGGGGCGGTCAGCCCCAGCATTTT; CDR3: CASSLGTGGGQPQHF
size: few; V: TRBV7-9; J: TRBJ2-1; D: TRBD2; length: 13; DNA: TGTGCCAGCAGCCCGAGACTAGCGGGAGAGCAGTTCTTC; CDR3: CASSPRLAGEQFF
size: few; V: TRBV5-4; J: TRBJ1-6; D: NA; length: 15; DNA: TGTGCCAGCAGCCTCCAACAGGGTTATAATTCACCCCTCCACTTT; CDR3: CASSLQQGYNSPLHF
size: NA; V: TRBV7-6; J: TRBJ1-1; D: NA; length: 14; DNA: TGTGCCAGCAGCCAAACCCAAAGACAGAGCGAACTTTTCTTT; CDR3: CASSQTQRQSELFF
size: few; V: TRBV6-5; J: TRBJ1-3; D: TRBD1; length: 14; DNA: TGTGCCAGCGGGACAGGGGGAGTCGGAAACACCATATATTTT; CDR3: CASGTGGVGNTIYF
size: NA; V: TRBV27; J: TRBJ2-2; D: NA; length: 18; DNA: TGTGCCAGCAGTTTATCGAAGGGTAAAGCTGGGAGCACCGGGGAGCTGTTTTTT; CDR3: CASSLSKGKAGSTGELFF